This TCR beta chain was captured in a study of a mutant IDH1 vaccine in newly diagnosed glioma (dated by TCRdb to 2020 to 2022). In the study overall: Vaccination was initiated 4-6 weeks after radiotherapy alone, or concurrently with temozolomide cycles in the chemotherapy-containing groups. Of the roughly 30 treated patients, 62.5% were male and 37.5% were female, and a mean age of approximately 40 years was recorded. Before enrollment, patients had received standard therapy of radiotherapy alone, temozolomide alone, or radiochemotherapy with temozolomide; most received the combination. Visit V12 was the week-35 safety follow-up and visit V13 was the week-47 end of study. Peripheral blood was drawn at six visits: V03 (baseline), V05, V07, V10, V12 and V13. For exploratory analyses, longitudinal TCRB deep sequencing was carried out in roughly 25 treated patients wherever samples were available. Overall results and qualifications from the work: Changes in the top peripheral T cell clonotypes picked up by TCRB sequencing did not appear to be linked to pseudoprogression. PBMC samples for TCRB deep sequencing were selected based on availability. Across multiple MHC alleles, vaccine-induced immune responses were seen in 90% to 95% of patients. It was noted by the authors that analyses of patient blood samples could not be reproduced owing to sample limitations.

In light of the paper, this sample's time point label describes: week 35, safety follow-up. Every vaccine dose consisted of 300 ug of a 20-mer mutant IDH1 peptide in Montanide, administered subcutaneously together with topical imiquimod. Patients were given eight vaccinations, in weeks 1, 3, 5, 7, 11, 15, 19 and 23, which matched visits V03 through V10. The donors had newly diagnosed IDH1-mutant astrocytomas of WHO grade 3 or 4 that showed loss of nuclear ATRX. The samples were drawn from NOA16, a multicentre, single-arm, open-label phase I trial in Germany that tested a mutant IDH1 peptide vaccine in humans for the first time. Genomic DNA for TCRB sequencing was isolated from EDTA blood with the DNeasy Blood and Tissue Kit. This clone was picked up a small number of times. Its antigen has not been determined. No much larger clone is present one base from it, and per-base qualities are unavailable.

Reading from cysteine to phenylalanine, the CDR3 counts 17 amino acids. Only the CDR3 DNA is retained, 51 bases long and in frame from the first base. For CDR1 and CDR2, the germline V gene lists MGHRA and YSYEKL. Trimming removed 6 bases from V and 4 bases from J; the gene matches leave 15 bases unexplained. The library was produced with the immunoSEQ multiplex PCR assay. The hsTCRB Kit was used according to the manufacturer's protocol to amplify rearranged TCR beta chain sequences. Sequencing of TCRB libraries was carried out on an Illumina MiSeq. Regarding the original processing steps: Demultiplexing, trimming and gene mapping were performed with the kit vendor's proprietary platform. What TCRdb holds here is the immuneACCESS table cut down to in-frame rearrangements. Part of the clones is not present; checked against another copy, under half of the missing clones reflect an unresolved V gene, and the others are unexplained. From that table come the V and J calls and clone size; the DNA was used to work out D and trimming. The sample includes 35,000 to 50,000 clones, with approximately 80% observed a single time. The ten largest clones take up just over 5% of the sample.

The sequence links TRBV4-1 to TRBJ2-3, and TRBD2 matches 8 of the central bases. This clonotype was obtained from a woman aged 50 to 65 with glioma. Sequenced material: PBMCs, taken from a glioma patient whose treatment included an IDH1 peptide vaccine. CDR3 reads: CASSLIPAGGPADTQYF. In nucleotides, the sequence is TGCGCCAGCAGTCTCATCCCCGCGGGGGGACCGGCAGATACGCAGTATTTT.